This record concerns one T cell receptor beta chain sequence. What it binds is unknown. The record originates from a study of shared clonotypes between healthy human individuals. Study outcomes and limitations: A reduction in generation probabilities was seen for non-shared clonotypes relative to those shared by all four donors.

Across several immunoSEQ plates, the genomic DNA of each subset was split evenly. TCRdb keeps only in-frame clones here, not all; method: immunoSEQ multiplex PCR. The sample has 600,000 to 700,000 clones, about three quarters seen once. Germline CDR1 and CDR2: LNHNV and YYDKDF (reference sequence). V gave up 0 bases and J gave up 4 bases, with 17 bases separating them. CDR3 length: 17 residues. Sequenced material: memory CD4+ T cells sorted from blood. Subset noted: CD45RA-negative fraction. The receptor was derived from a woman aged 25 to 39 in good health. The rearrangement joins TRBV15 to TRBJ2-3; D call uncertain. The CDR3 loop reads CATSRDTDPRLADTQYF. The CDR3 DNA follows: TGTGCCACCAGCAGAGATACCGACCCACGGTTAGCAGATACGCAGTATTTT.